The following is a T cell receptor (beta chain) sequence with its context. Its antigen remains unknown. The authors ran a second PCR of 7 to 11 cycles using a sample-barcoded 5' primer and a J-beta primer mix. Using its own MiXCR run on the 5' RACE reads, TCRdb lists one record per CDR3 protein. Here the sample spans roughly 1,800,000 distinct CDR3 sequences, 49% being singletons. These data originate in a study of blood T cells in healthy people across ages. Whole-study results and caveats: It was found that TCR beta diversity correlated strongly with the percentage of naive T cells.

CDR1 is LGHNT, CDR2 FRNRAP, per germline. Trimming at V came to 1 base and at J to 1 base, leaving 3 bases not matched to a gene. This CDR3 is built from 16 residues. Caucasian individuals from Russia who were healthy and aged 6 to 90 acted as donors. PBMCs numbering at least 6.5 million were isolated per sample. V and J are TRBV12-5 and TRBJ2-3; 9 nucleotides agree with TRBD2. The receptor's source is a woman aged 40 to 49 in good health. The sequencing sample was made of blood. The CDR3 spells CASGLGLADRTDTQYF. The DNA of the CDR3 is TGTGCTAGTGGTTTGGGACTAGCGGACCGCACAGATACGCAGTATTTT.